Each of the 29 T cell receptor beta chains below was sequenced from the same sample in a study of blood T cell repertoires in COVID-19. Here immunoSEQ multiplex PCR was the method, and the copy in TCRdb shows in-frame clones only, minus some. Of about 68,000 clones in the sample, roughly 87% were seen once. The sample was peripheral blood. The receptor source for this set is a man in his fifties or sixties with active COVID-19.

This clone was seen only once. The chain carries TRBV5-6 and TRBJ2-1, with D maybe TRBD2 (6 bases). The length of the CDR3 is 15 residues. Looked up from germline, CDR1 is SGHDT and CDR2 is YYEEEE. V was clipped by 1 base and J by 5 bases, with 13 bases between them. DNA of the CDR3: TGTGCCAGCAGCTTGACTACCGGGAGTAACAATGAGCAGTTCTTC. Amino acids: CASSLTTGSNNEQFF.

Here the CDR3 DNA reads TGTGCCAGCAGTTACGGGACTGCAGGAAACACCATATATTTT. Translating it yields CASSYGTAGNTIYF. The rearrangement joins TRBV11-2 to TRBJ1-3; tentative D call: TRBD1 (5 bases). The V and J ends lost 6 bases and 4 bases respectively, with 13 bases between them. CDR3 size: 14 residues. Germline V gives CDR1 SGHAT, CDR2 FQNNGV. Together with reference TRBV11-2 and TRBJ1-3, the CDR3 gives the full variable domain: EAGVAQSPRYKIIEKRQSVAFWCNPISGHATLYWYQQILGQGPKLLIQFQNNGVVDDSQLPKDRFSAERLKGVDSTLKIQPAKLEDSAVYLCASSYGTAGNTIYFGEGSWLTVV.

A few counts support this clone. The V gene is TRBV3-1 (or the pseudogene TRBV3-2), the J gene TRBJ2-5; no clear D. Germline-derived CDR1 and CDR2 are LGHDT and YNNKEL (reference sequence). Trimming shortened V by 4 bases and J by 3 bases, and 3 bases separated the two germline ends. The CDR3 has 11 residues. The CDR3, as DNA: TGTGCCAGCAGCCGAGAAGAGACCCAGTACTTC. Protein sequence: CASSREETQYF.

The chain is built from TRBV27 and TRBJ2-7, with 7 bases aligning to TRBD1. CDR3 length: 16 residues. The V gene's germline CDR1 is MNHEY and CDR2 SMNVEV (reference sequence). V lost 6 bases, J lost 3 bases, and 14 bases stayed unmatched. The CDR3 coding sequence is TGTGCCAGCAGGCGACAAGGGGGCGCCGGTATCTACGAGCAGTACTTC. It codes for CASRRQGGAGIYEQYF.

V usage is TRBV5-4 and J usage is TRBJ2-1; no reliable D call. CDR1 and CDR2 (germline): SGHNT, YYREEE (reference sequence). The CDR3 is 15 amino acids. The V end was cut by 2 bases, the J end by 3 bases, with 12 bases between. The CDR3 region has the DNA TGTGCCAGCAGCTTTGACCAGGAAATCTACAATGAGCAGTTCTTC. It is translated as CASSFDQEIYNEQFF.

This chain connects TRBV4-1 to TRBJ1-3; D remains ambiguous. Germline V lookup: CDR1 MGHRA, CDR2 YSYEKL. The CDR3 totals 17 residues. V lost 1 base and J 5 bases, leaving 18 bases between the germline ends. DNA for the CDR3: TGCGCCAGCAGCCAAGGGGGAGGGTCATCAGGCAGAAACACCATATATTTT. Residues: CASSQGGGSSGRNTIYF.

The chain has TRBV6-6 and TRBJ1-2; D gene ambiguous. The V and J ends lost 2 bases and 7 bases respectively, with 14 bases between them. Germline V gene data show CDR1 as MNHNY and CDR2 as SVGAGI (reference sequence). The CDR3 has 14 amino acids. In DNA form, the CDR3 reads TGTGCCAGCAGTTACGCGGCGGCGACGAGTGGCTACACCTTC. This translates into CASSYAAATSGYTF.

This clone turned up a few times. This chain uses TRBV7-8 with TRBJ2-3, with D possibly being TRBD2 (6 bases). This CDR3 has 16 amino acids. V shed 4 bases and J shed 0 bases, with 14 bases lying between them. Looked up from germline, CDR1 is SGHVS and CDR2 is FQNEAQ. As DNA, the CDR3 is TGTGCCAGCAGCTCTCCGGCAGGGACTAGCACAGATACGCAGTATTTT. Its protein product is CASSSPAGTSTDTQYF. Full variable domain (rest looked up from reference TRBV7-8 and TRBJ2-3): GAGVSQSPRYKVAKRGQDVALRCDPISGHVSLFWYQQALGQGPEFLTYFQNEAQLDKSGLPSDRFFAERPEGSVSTLKIQRTQQEDSAVYLCASSSPAGTSTDTQYFGPGTRLTVL.

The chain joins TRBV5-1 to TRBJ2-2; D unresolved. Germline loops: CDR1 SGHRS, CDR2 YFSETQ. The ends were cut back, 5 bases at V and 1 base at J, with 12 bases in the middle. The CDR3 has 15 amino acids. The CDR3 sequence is CASSPGAQNTGELFF. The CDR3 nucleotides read TGCGCCAGCAGTCCGGGTGCGCAGAACACCGGGGAGCTGTTTTTT. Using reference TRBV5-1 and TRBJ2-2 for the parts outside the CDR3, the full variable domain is KAGVTQTPRYLIKTRGQQVTLSCSPISGHRSVSWYQQTPGQGLQFLFEYFSETQRNKGNFPGRFSGRQFSNSRSEMNVSTLELGDSALYLCASSPGAQNTGELFFGEGSRLTVL.

The CDR3 region has the DNA TGTGCCAGCAGCCTGGGCGTCTACGAGCAGTACTTC. Translated, it gives CASSLGVYEQYF. This chain links TRBV5-4 with TRBJ2-7; D remains unclear. The CDR3 runs to 12 residues. CDR1 is SGHNT, CDR2 YYREEE, per germline (reference sequence). V was pared by 4 bases and J by 3 bases, with 8 bases between.

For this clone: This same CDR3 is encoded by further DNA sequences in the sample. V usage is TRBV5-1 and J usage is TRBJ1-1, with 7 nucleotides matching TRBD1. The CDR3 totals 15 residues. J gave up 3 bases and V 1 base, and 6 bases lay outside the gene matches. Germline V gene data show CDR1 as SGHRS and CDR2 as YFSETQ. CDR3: CASSLKGGEDTEAFF. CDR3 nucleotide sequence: TGCGCCAGCAGCTTGAAAGGGGGCGAAGACACTGAAGCTTTCTTT.

The CDR3: CASSLGTGGVRGTEAFF. The CDR3 DNA reads TGTGCCAGCAGCTTAGGGACAGGGGGAGTCCGCGGCACTGAAGCTTTCTTT. The V call is TRBV11-2, the J call TRBJ1-1; 10 bases are a match to TRBD1. Germline lookup yields CDR1 SGHAT and CDR2 FQNNGV. The CDR3 has 17 residues. V was pared by 1 base and J by 4 bases, with 9 bases of the junction left unmatched. The full variable domain, completed using reference TRBV11-2 and TRBJ1-1, is EAGVAQSPRYKIIEKRQSVAFWCNPISGHATLYWYQQILGQGPKLLIQFQNNGVVDDSQLPKDRFSAERLKGVDSTLKIQPAKLEDSAVYLCASSLGTGGVRGTEAFFGQGTRLTVV.

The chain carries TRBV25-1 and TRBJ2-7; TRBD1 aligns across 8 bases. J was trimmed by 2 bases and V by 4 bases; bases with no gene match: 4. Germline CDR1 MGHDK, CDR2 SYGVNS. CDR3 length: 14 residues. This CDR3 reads CASSVGQGTYEQYF. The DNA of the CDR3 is TGTGCCAGCAGTGTTGGACAGGGAACCTACGAGCAGTACTTC.

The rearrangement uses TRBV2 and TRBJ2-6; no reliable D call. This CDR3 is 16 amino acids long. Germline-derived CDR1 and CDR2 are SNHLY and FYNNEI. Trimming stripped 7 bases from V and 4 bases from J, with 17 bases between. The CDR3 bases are TGTGCCAGCACGATCGGTTCTGCGATCGGGGCCAACGTCCTGACTTTC. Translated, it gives CASTIGSAIGANVLTF.

CDR3 sequence (DNA): TGTGCCAGCAGTGAAGCGAATCCGGGACAGTCCTACGAGCAGTACTTC. Translation gives CASSEANPGQSYEQYF. V usage is TRBV2 and J usage is TRBJ2-7; 7 nucleotides agree with TRBD1. Germline CDR1 reads SNHLY; CDR2 reads FYNNEI. The J segment lost 1 base and the V segment lost 0 bases, leaving 6 bases of the junction unmatched. The CDR3 runs 16 residues.

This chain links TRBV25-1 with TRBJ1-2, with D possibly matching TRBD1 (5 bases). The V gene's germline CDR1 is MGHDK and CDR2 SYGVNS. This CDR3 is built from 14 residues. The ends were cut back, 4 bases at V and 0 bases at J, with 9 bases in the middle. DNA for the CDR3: TGTGCCAGCAGTGGACAGACAACTAACTATGGCTACACCTTC. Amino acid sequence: CASSGQTTNYGYTF.

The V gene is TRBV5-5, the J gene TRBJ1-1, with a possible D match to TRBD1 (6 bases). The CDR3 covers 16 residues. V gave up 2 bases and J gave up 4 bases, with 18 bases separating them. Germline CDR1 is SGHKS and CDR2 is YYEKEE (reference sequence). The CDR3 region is CASSFISGVSSTEAFF. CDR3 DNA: TGTGCCAGCAGCTTTATCTCAGGGGTTTCGAGCACTGAAGCTTTCTTT.

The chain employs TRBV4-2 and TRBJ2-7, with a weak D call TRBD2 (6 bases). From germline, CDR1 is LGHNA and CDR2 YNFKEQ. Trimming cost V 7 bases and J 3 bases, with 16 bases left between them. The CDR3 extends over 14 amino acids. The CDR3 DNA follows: TGTGCCAGCACCCCTATCCCGGGGGACTACGAGCAGTACTTC. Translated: CASTPIPGDYEQYF.

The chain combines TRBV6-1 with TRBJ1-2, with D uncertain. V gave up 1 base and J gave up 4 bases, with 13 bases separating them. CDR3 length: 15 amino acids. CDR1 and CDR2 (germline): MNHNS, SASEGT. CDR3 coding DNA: TGTGCCAGCAGTGAAGTAGGCGGCGTTAGCTATGGCTACACCTTC. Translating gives CASSEVGGVSYGYTF.

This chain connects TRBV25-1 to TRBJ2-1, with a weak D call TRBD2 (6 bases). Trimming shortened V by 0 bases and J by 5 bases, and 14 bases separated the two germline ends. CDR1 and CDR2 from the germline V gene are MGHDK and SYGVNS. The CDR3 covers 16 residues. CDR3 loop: CASSEYRTTLNNEQFF. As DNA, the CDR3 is TGTGCCAGCAGTGAATACCGGACTACCCTAAACAATGAGCAGTTCTTC. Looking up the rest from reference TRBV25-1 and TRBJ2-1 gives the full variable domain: EADIYQTPRYLVIGTGKKITLECSQTMGHDKMYWYQQDPGMELHLIHYSYGVNSTEKGDLSSESTVSRIRTEHFPLTLESARPSHTSQYLCASSEYRTTLNNEQFFGPGTRLTVL.

CDR3 residues: CASSQQRNTQYF. The CDR3 region has the DNA TGTGCCAGCAGCCAGCAGCGGAATACGCAGTATTTT. V gene TRBV3-1 (or the pseudogene TRBV3-2) combines with J gene TRBJ2-3; TRBD2 might be the D (5 bases). This CDR3 contains 12 residues. Trimming took off 3 bases at V and 7 bases at J, with 8 bases between the two ends. The germline V gene has CDR1 LGHDT and CDR2 YNNKEL (reference sequence).

The CDR3 loop reads CAINRAGAAYEQYF. The CDR3 bases are TGTGCCATCAATCGAGCGGGGGCTGCCTACGAGCAGTACTTC. This sequence joins TRBV10-3 and TRBJ2-7, with 8 positions matching TRBD2. Per germline, CDR1 ENHRY and CDR2 SYGVKD. The V and J ends lost 7 bases and 2 bases, in that order; junction bases with no gene match: 7. This CDR3 spans 14 amino acids.

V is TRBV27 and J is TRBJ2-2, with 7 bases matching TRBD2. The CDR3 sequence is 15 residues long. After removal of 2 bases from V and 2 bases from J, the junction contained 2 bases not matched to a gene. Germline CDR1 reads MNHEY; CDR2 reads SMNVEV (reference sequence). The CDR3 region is CASSLAGVNTGELFF. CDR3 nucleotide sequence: TGTGCCAGCAGTTTAGCGGGGGTTAACACCGGGGAGCTGTTTTTT.

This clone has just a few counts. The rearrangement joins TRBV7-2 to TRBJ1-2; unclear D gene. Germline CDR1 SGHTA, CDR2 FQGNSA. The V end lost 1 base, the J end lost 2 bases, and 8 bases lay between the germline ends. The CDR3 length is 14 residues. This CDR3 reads CASSLGPVNYGYTF. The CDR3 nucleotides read TGTGCCAGCAGCTTAGGTCCCGTAAACTATGGCTACACCTTC.

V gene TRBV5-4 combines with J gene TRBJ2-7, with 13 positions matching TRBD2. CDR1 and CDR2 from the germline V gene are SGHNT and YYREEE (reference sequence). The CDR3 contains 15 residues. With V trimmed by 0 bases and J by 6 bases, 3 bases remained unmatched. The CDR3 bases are TGTGCCAGCAGCTTGGCTGGGACTAGCGGGGCCGAGCAGTACTTC. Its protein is CASSLAGTSGAEQYF.

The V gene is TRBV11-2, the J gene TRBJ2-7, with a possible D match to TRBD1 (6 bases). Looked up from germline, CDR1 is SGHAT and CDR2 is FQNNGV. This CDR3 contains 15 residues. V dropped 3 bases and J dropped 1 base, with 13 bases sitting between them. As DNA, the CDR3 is TGTGCCAGCAGCTTGTCGACAGGTGATTCCTACGAGCAGTACTTC. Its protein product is CASSLSTGDSYEQYF.

The CDR3 DNA reads as TGCGCCATCCGTCATCAGCCCCAGCATTTT. Its translation is CAIRHQPQHF. The chain has TRBV10-1 and TRBJ1-5; the D is unclear. The CDR3 spans 10 residues. Germline V gene sequence: CDR1 WNHNN, CDR2 SYGVQD (reference sequence). The germline V and J ends were trimmed by 10 bases and 5 bases, with 6 bases remaining between them.

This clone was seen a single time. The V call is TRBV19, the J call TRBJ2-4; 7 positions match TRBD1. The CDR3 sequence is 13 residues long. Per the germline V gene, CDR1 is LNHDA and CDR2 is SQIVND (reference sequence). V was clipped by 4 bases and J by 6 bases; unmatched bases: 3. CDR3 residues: CASSTTGTNIQYF. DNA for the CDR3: TGTGCCAGTAGTACGACAGGGACAAACATTCAGTACTTC.

The CDR3 reads CASSLVATGGPETQYF. CDR3 nucleotides: TGTGCCAGCAGCTTAGTGGCTACGGGGGGGCCAGAGACCCAGTACTTC. V is TRBV7-2 and J is TRBJ2-5; 8 bases agree with TRBD2. Per the germline V gene, CDR1 is SGHTA and CDR2 is FQGNSA. The V and J ends lost 1 base and 4 bases, in that order; junction bases with no gene match: 8. The CDR3 is 16 amino acids.